A selection of T cell receptor beta chains follows, all from one sample in a study of blood T cell repertoires in COVID-19. Produced via immunoSEQ multiplex PCR; TCRdb's table is partial and in-frame only. The sample includes about 400,000 clones, more than 85% of them seen just once. Sequencing was performed on peripheral blood. The receptors here all came from a woman in her twenties or thirties with acute or convalescent COVID-19. Both conserved end residues are part of each CDR3. The order of the fields is clone size, J gene, CDR3 length, D gene, V gene, CDR3 DNA, CDR3 protein. The D gene is left open where the match is weak. Rows give clone size only sometimes, using once, few, many, or a class for an expanded clone.

- TRBJ2-5 15 - TRBV28 TGTGCCAGCAGCCCATCCCCCCAGCGCCGGGAGACCCAGTACTTC CASSPSPQRRETQYF
- TRBJ2-1 15 - TRBV10-3 TGTGCCTCCCAGGAGGGGCAGGGGGACCACAATGAGCAGTTCTTC CASQEGQGDHNEQFF
- TRBJ1-2 15 TRBD1 TRBV5-5 TGTGCCAGCAGCTTGGTCGGACAGGGGCTATATGGCTACACCTTC CASSLVGQGLYGYTF
- TRBJ2-1 14 - TRBV19 TGTGCCAGTAGGGAGGGGGCGGGCCACAATGAGCAGTTCTTC CASREGAGHNEQFF
- TRBJ1-2 15 TRBD1 TRBV4-1 TGCGCCAGCAGCCAAGATGCGGACAGGATCTATGGCTACACCTTC CASSQDADRIYGYTF
- TRBJ2-7 15 TRBD2 TRBV4-1 TGCGCCAGCAGCCAAGAGCCAGCGGGGGGGAGGGAGCAGTACTTC CASSQEPAGGREQYF
- TRBJ1-2 14 - TRBV24-1 TGTGCCACCAGTGGCCCCGGGGTTGGCTATGGCTACACCTTC CATSGPGVGYGYTF
- TRBJ2-7 12 - TRBV12-3/TRBV12-4 TGTGCCAGCAGCCCGAGGACCTACGAGCAGTACTTC CASSPRTYEQYF
- TRBJ1-2 14 TRBD1 TRBV9 TGTGCCAGCAGCGTAAGGACAGGGGGCGATGGCTACACCTTC CASSVRTGGDGYTF
- TRBJ2-2 16 - TRBV4-2 TGTGCCAGCAGCCAAGAAGGTGCAGGGAACACCGGGGAGCTGTTTTTT CASSQEGAGNTGELFF
- TRBJ2-3 16 TRBD2 TRBV5-1 TGCGCCAGCAGCTTGGTTTCGGGGGGGCCGACAGATACGCAGTATTTT CASSLVSGGPTDTQYF
once TRBJ2-2 13 TRBD2 TRBV29-1 TGCAGCGTTGTGGCGGGGGTCGCCGGGGAGCTGTTTTTT CSVVAGVAGELFF
- TRBJ2-3 16 TRBD2 TRBV6-6 TGTGCCAGCAGTTCCTTGGCGGGGGGGCGGGAAGATACGCAGTATTTT CASSSLAGGREDTQYF
once TRBJ1-2 14 - TRBV3-1/TRBV3-2 TGTGCCAGCAGCCAAGATCAGGGATACTATGGCTACACCTTC CASSQDQGYYGYTF
- TRBJ1-2 12 - TRBV2 TGTGCCAGCAGTGAGGAGATTAGCGGCTACACCTTC CASSEEISGYTF
- TRBJ2-1 15 - TRBV9 TGTGCCAGCAGCGTAGCTGGCGGGATAAACAATGAGCAGTTCTTC CASSVAGGINNEQFF
- TRBJ1-5 13 - TRBV12-3/TRBV12-4 TGTGCCAGCAGTGCTCCGGGTGGTCAGCCCCAGCATTTT CASSAPGGQPQHF
few TRBJ2-3 11 - TRBV12-3/TRBV12-4 TGTGCCAGCAGTTCCGCGGATACGCAGTATTTT CASSSADTQYF
- TRBJ2-1 18 TRBD2 TRBV7-6 TGTGCCAGCAGCCCGACACCCCTTGCGGGGGGCTCCTACAATGAGCAGTTCTTC CASSPTPLAGGSYNEQFF
- TRBJ2-3 12 - TRBV7-9 TGTGCCAGCGGGGGCGTCGAAGATACGCAGTATTTT CASGGVEDTQYF
- TRBJ1-4 14 - TRBV18 TGTGCCAGCTCACTAAACACCTCCCCGGAAAAACTGTTTTTT CASSLNTSPEKLFF
- TRBJ2-3 15 TRBD2 TRBV15 TGTGCCACCAGCCCCCGGGGAGGGGGCACAGATACGCAGTATTTT CATSPRGGGTDTQYF
- TRBJ2-7 18 - TRBV7-9 TGTGCCAGCAGCTTAGCTCTGTCTCGACTAGACCCATCCTACGAGCAGTACTTC CASSLALSRLDPSYEQYF
- TRBJ1-2 14 TRBD1 TRBV27 TGTGCCAGCAGTTTTAACACAGGGGACTATGGCTACACCTTC CASSFNTGDYGYTF
- TRBJ2-7 13 - TRBV24-1 TGTGCCACCGCACAGGGCTCAGGGGACGAGCAGTACTTC CATAQGSGDEQYF
- TRBJ2-6 17 TRBD1 TRBV28 TGTGCCAGCAGTACGGGACAGATTAAAGCTGGGGCCAACGTCCTGACTTTC CASSTGQIKAGANVLTF
once TRBJ1-4 13 - TRBV12-3/TRBV12-4 TGTGCCAGCTCGACAGTTTCTAATGAAAAACTGTTTTTT CASSTVSNEKLFF
many TRBJ1-2 15 TRBD1 TRBV28 TGTGCCAGCAGTTCGTCGGGACAGGGGGACTCTGGCTACACCTTC CASSSSGQGDSGYTF
- TRBJ2-1 13 TRBD1 TRBV5-1 TGCGCCAGCAGCTGGGACAGGAATAATGAGCAGTTCTTC CASSWDRNNEQFF
- TRBJ2-1 15 - TRBV7-6 TGTGCCAGCAGTAAGCAGGTCCTCTCCTACAATGAGCAGTTCTTC CASSKQVLSYNEQFF
- TRBJ1-1 15 - TRBV6-5 TGTGCCAGCAGTTTCGGCAGACTCAAGAACACTGAAGCTTTCTTT CASSFGRLKNTEAFF
- TRBJ2-1 14 TRBD1 TRBV11-2 TGTGCCAGCACCTTACAGGGGATCTCGGTTGAGCAGTTCTTC CASTLQGISVEQFF
- TRBJ1-1 15 - TRBV11-1 TGTGCCAGCAGCCTGACTCTAGACTCGAACACTGAAGCTTTCTTT CASSLTLDSNTEAFF
- TRBJ2-5 15 TRBD1 TRBV10-3 TGTGCCATCAGTGAGGCCGGGACAGGGGAGGAGACCCAGTACTTC CAISEAGTGEETQYF
- TRBJ2-2 13 - TRBV9 TGTGCCAGCAGCGTAGACACCCGCGGGGAGCTGTTTTTT CASSVDTRGELFF
- TRBJ2-2 14 TRBD1 TRBV5-1 TGCGCCAGCAGCTACCCACAGGGGAACGGGGAGCTGTTTTTT CASSYPQGNGELFF
- TRBJ1-2 13 - TRBV15 TGTGCCACCAGCAGAGAAGAGGATCTCGGCTACACCTTC CATSREEDLGYTF
- TRBJ1-1 15 - TRBV5-1 TGCGCCAGCAGCTTGGGTCCAGGGAAGAACACTGAAGCTTTCTTT CASSLGPGKNTEAFF
- TRBJ2-3 16 - TRBV10-3 TGTGCCATCAGTGAGTCGAGTACAGTCCGAGCAGATACGCAGTATTTT CAISESSTVRADTQYF
- TRBJ1-4 16 TRBD1 TRBV5-1 TGCGCCAGCAGCATGACAGGGGGGTCGACAAATGAAAAACTGTTTTTT CASSMTGGSTNEKLFF
once TRBJ2-3 14 TRBD2 TRBV27 TGTGCCAGCAGGTTAGCGGGGGGCACAGATACGCAGTATTTT CASRLAGGTDTQYF
- TRBJ2-5 17 - TRBV7-9 TGTGCCAGCAGCTTAGAGTTTATTATCCGGGGCCAAGAGACCCAGTACTTC CASSLEFIIRGQETQYF
- TRBJ1-6 14 TRBD1 TRBV2 TGTGCCAGCAGCTCGACAGGGCCCTTTTCACCCCTCCACTTT CASSSTGPFSPLHF
- TRBJ1-5 15 - TRBV13 TGTGCCAGCAGCATCCCGGACGGGAGTCGGGGGCCCCAGCATTTT CASSIPDGSRGPQHF
- TRBJ1-2 15 TRBD1 TRBV25-1 TGTGCCAGCAGGTCGCCGGGACAGGGGGCGGGGGGCTACACCTTC CASRSPGQGAGGYTF
once TRBJ2-5 16 TRBD2 TRBV2 TGTGCCAGCACCCAAACTGGGGGGGTCGGTTCAGAGACCCAGTACTTC CASTQTGGVGSETQYF
- TRBJ1-5 13 - TRBV6-4 TGTGCCAGCAGTGATCGCAGGTACCTGCCCCAGCATTTT CASSDRRYLPQHF
once TRBJ2-7 14 - TRBV7-8 TGTGCCAGCACCAAAGTTATGGGGGCGAGCGAGCAGTACTTC CASTKVMGASEQYF
- TRBJ2-1 19 - TRBV5-8 TGTGCCAGCAGCTTGTCGCTAGCGACCTGGCCCCCCCCCGTCAATGAGCAGTTCTTC CASSLSLATWPPPVNEQFF
many TRBJ1-2 13 - TRBV6-2/TRBV6-3 TGTGCCAGCAGCGACGGGAGCCATAGTGGCTACACCTTC CASSDGSHSGYTF
- TRBJ2-1 15 TRBD2 TRBV9 TGTGCCAGCAGCCGTAGCGGGGGGCCAATAAATGAGCAGTTCTTC CASSRSGGPINEQFF
once TRBJ2-7 18 TRBD2 TRBV5-1 TGCGCCAGCAGCTCGGGACTAGCGGGGGGGCCCATACCGATCGAGCAGTACTTC CASSSGLAGGPIPIEQYF
many TRBJ2-2 19 TRBD2 TRBV7-9 TGTGCCAGCAGCTCTCCCGGGGCTAGCGGGGGCCGGGTCACCGGGGAGCTGTTTTTT CASSSPGASGGRVTGELFF
- TRBJ2-1 12 - TRBV15 TGTGCCACCAGCAGGCGTCGCGATGAGCAGTTCTTC CATSRRRDEQFF